These 27 T cell receptor beta chains were sequenced from one sample in a study of Ad26.COV2.S vaccination and SARS-CoV-2 variants. Treatment specified: some 20 received Ad26.COV2.S at low or high dose, single or two shots; about 5 received placebo; per-sample allocation not given. The samples were gathered on day 63 after the first injection of vaccine or placebo. Method: immunoSEQ multiplex PCR; TCRdb's copy keeps in-frame clones and lacks some. The sample records 440,000 or so clones, 90% being singletons. The starting material was peripheral blood, obtained in a trial of Ad26.COV2.S vaccine versus placebo. These receptors were collected from a person aged 18-60 years who received the Ad26.COV2.S COVID-19 vaccine or a placebo.

The chain couples TRBV27 to TRBJ2-1; 12 bases fit TRBD2. This CDR3 is built from 19 residues. V was clipped by 0 bases and J by 7 bases; unmatched bases: 13. Germline loops: CDR1 MNHEY, CDR2 SMNVEV (reference sequence). CDR3 DNA: TGTGCCAGCAGTTTATCCCTCTATCTAGCGGGAGGGTATGGGAATGAGCAGTTCTTC. Translation gives CASSLSLYLAGGYGNEQFF.

J is TRBJ2-3 and V is TRBV5-5, with TRBD1 matching over 7 bases. The ends lost 0 bases at V and 2 bases at J; junction bases unmatched: 3. This CDR3 region has 15 residues. Germline CDR1 is SGHKS and CDR2 is YYEKEE (reference sequence). CDR3 DNA sequence: TGTGCCAGCAGCTTGGGCAGGGGGTACACAGATACGCAGTATTTT. It specifies CASSLGRGYTDTQYF. Full variable domain (missing parts from reference TRBV5-5 and TRBJ2-3): DAGVTQSPTHLIKTRGQQVTLRCSPISGHKSVSWYQQVLGQGPQFIFQYYEKEERGRGNFPDRFSARQFPNYSSELNVNALLLGDSALYLCASSLGRGYTDTQYFGPGTRLTVL.

The chain carries TRBV20-1 and TRBJ1-1; TRBD1 matches 7 bases. The CDR3 totals 11 residues. The germline V gene encodes CDR1 DFQATT and CDR2 SNEGSKA (reference sequence). J was trimmed by 8 bases and V by 6 bases; bases with no gene match: 6. The CDR3 spells CSASGGGEAFF. The CDR3 DNA reads TGCAGTGCCTCAGGGGGGGGAGAAGCTTTCTTT.

The chain employs TRBV28 and TRBJ1-1; 9 bases align to TRBD1. CDR3 length: 14 residues. The germline gives CDR1 MDHEN, CDR2 SYDVKM. With V trimmed by 7 bases and J by 4 bases, 7 bases remained unmatched. The CDR3 DNA reads as TGTGCCAGCACCCGACAGGGGGTTCCCACTGAAGCTTTCTTT. It specifies CASTRQGVPTEAFF.

The CDR3 loop is CASSQTLGGETQYF. The CDR3, as DNA: TGTGCCAGCAGCCAGACGTTAGGTGGGGAGACCCAGTACTTC. The chain joins TRBV3-1 (or the pseudogene TRBV3-2) to TRBJ2-5; D gene ambiguous. CDR3 length: 14 amino acids. Per germline, CDR1 LGHDT and CDR2 YNNKEL (reference sequence). Trimming took off 3 bases at V and 5 bases at J, with 13 bases between the two ends.

This clone was seen a single time. This chain links TRBV9 with TRBJ2-1; D is unresolved. Trimming removed 3 bases from V and 2 bases from J, with 18 bases in between. The length of the CDR3 is 17 residues. Looked up from germline, CDR1 is SGDLS and CDR2 is YYNGEE. The CDR3 loop is CASSAPPATPTYNEQFF. DNA for the CDR3: TGTGCCAGCAGCGCCCCCCCGGCGACCCCAACCTACAATGAGCAGTTCTTC.

A single count supports this clone. The chain joins TRBV6-1 to TRBJ2-7; no clear D. V was shortened by 1 base and J by 4 bases, with 17 bases between the two germline ends. Germline CDR1 is MNHNS and CDR2 is SASEGT. This CDR3 is built from 16 residues. The CDR3 region is CASSEEADRVGYEQYF. CDR3 nucleotide sequence: TGTGCCAGCAGTGAAGAGGCGGACCGCGTTGGGTACGAGCAGTACTTC.

The chain employs TRBV7-9 and TRBJ2-5; no definite D call. The germline V gene has CDR1 SEHNR and CDR2 FQNEAQ (reference sequence). V dropped 1 base and J dropped 5 bases, with 11 bases sitting between them. This CDR3 comprises 14 residues. The DNA of the CDR3 is TGTGCCAGCAGCTTAGTTATGGCTCCTGAGACCCAGTACTTC. This codes for CASSLVMAPETQYF.

CDR3 nucleotide sequence: TGTGCCAGCAGTTCTAGGGGAAACGCTTTCTTT. Translated: CASSSRGNAFF. This rearrangement joins TRBV28 to TRBJ1-1, with a tentative D call TRBD1 (5 bases). V lost 4 bases to trimming and J lost 11 bases, with 11 bases between them. This CDR3 comprises 11 residues. Germline assignment: CDR1 MDHEN and CDR2 SYDVKM.

The rearrangement joins TRBV6-4 to TRBJ2-6; D gene unclear. The V gene's germline CDR1 is MRHNA and CDR2 SNTAGT. The CDR3 extends over 16 amino acids. The V end was cut by 3 bases, the J end by 0 bases, with 9 bases between. CDR3 protein: CASSEGVHSGANVLTF. Written as DNA, the CDR3 is TGTGCCAGCAGTGAGGGCGTTCACTCTGGGGCCAACGTCCTGACTTTC.

This chain links TRBV28 with TRBJ1-6; 9 bases agree with TRBD1. CDR3 length equals 19 residues. CDR1 is MDHEN, CDR2 SYDVKM, per germline. V lost 6 bases and J lost 4; bases outside the gene matches: 16. CDR3 DNA sequence: TGTGCCAGCAGATCCACCGGGACAGGGCAAAAAATTTATAATTCACCCCTCCACTTT. Its protein product is CASRSTGTGQKIYNSPLHF.

This clone was picked up one time. The J gene is TRBJ2-1, the V gene TRBV5-1; D remains ambiguous. CDR1 and CDR2 from the germline V gene are SGHRS and YFSETQ. V lost 0 bases and J lost 5, with 15 bases in between. CDR3 length: 16 amino acids. CDR3 DNA: TGCGCCAGCAGCTTGGCCTCCGGCAATTTCGACAATGAGCAGTTCTTC. It specifies CASSLASGNFDNEQFF.

V and J are TRBV30 and TRBJ1-5; perhaps TRBD1 as D (6 bases). Trimming shortened V by 3 bases and J by 0 bases, and 15 bases separated the two germline ends. CDR1 is GTSNPN, CDR2 SVGIG, per germline (reference sequence). The CDR3 has 16 residues. The CDR3 reads CAWRSPRGASNQPQHF. CDR3 nucleotide sequence: TGTGCCTGGAGGTCCCCTCGGGGGGCTAGCAATCAGCCCCAGCATTTT.

This chain links TRBV7-2 with TRBJ2-7; a weak D match, TRBD2 (5 bases). V dropped 5 bases and J dropped 3 bases, with 8 bases sitting between them. This CDR3 contains 12 residues. Germline V gene data show CDR1 as SGHTA and CDR2 as FQGNSA. CDR3 sequence (DNA): TGTGCCAGCAGCCCCCGGGGCTACGAGCAGTACTTC. Translating it yields CASSPRGYEQYF.

The genes are TRBV7-2 and TRBJ2-2; possibly TRBD1 for D (5 bases). CDR3 length: 14 amino acids. V lost 0 bases and J 6 bases, leaving 8 bases between the germline ends. The germline V gene encodes CDR1 SGHTA and CDR2 FQGNSA. DNA of the CDR3: TGTGCCAGCAGCTTAGCGTCCAGGGCCGGGGAGCTGTTTTTT. Translating gives CASSLASRAGELFF. Drawing the rest from reference TRBV7-2 and TRBJ2-2, the complete variable domain is GAGVSQSPSNKVTEKGKDVELRCDPISGHTALYWYRQSLGQGLEFLIYFQGNSAPDKSGLPSDRFSAERTGGSVSTLTIQRTQQEDSAVYLCASSLASRAGELFFGEGSRLTVL.

The rearrangement links TRBV7-3 to TRBJ1-2; 7 bases agree with TRBD1. Germline V CDR1 and CDR2: SGHTA, FQGTGA. The CDR3 totals 14 residues. V lost 6 bases and J lost 5; bases outside the gene matches: 9. The CDR3 coding sequence is TGTGCCAGCAGTGTCGTGGCAGGGGGTTATGGCTACACCTTC. Its translation is CASSVVAGGYGYTF.

The chain links TRBV3-1 (or the pseudogene TRBV3-2) to TRBJ2-1; unclear D gene. The CDR3 length is 13 residues. Germline CDR1 and CDR2: LGHDT and YNNKEL (reference sequence). V was trimmed by 0 bases and J by 10 bases, leaving 10 bases between them. The CDR3 DNA sequence: TGTGCCAGCAGCCAAGATCCACAAGAGGAGCAGTTCTTC. Protein product: CASSQDPQEEQFF.

J is TRBJ2-7 and V is TRBV6-5; 9 positions agree with TRBD1. J lost 4 bases, V lost 7 bases, and 8 bases had no gene match. Germline lookup yields CDR1 MNHEY and CDR2 SVGAGI. This CDR3 spans 14 amino acids. CDR3: CASTPSDRGYEQYF. DNA of the CDR3: TGTGCCAGCACCCCCTCGGACAGGGGATACGAGCAGTACTTC.

This sequence joins TRBV10-3 and TRBJ2-7; TRBD1 agrees at 10 bases. Losses at the gene ends were 11 bases for V and 7 bases for J; bases not matched to a gene: 5. Germline CDR1 reads ENHRY; CDR2 reads SYGVKD. The CDR3 is 11 amino acids. The CDR3: CAVGQGMEQYF. The CDR3 coding sequence is TGTGCCGTGGGACAGGGGATGGAGCAGTACTTC.

This clone was seen only a few times. The V call is TRBV5-1, the J call TRBJ2-6; 11 bases map to TRBD2. The CDR3 length is 18 residues. Germline loops: CDR1 SGHRS, CDR2 YFSETQ. Trimming cost V 4 bases and J 0 bases; bases outside gene matches: 6. CDR3 sequence reads: CASSLGLAGDSGANVLTF. The CDR3 nucleotides read TGCGCCAGCAGCCTCGGACTAGCGGGTGACTCTGGGGCCAACGTCCTGACTTTC.

This clone was counted between two and nine times. V usage is TRBV3-1 (or the pseudogene TRBV3-2) and J usage is TRBJ1-1; TRBD1 aligns across 10 bases. V was pared by 4 bases and J by 2 bases, with 4 bases of the junction left unmatched. There are 15 residues in the CDR3. CDR1 LGHDT and CDR2 YNNKEL come from the germline V gene (reference sequence). This CDR3 reads CASSLRTGGNTEAFF. In DNA form, the CDR3 reads TGTGCCAGCAGCCTCAGGACAGGGGGAAACACTGAAGCTTTCTTT.

This clone turned up a few times. The V call is TRBV28, the J call TRBJ2-2; TRBD1 matches at 9 bases. CDR1 is MDHEN and CDR2 is SYDVKM in the germline V gene. This CDR3 comprises 13 residues. V gave up 6 bases and J gave up 6 bases; unmatched junction bases: 2. CDR3 region: CASRRQGAGELFF. As DNA, the CDR3 is TGTGCCAGCAGACGACAGGGGGCCGGGGAGCTGTTTTTT.

V is TRBV28 and J is TRBJ1-1; perhaps TRBD1 as D (5 bases). The CDR3 is 14 residues long. V was clipped by 3 bases and J by 4 bases, with 12 bases between them. Germline assignment: CDR1 MDHEN and CDR2 SYDVKM. CDR3 coding DNA: TGTGCCAGCAGTTTGGGACGGCGTGGCACTGAAGCTTTCTTT. This gives the protein CASSLGRRGTEAFF.

This rearrangement joins TRBV30 to TRBJ2-2; D call uncertain. The CDR3 sequence is 12 residues long. Trimming stripped 1 base from V and 9 bases from J, with 9 bases between. Germline V gene sequence: CDR1 GTSNPN, CDR2 SVGIG (reference sequence). This CDR3 is CAWSASRWELFF. In DNA form, the CDR3 reads TGTGCCTGGAGTGCCTCTCGGTGGGAGCTGTTTTTT.

The chain carries TRBV24-1 and TRBJ2-1; D may correspond to TRBD1 or TRBD2 (5 bases each). The CDR3 consists of 15 residues. Trimming pared 3 bases from V and 9 bases from J, leaving 17 bases between. Germline CDR1 reads KGHDR; CDR2 reads SFDVKD. The DNA of the CDR3 is TGTGCCACCAGTGATCTTAGAACCGGGGACGGTGAGCAGTTCTTC. Amino acids: CATSDLRTGDGEQFF.

V usage is TRBV27 and J usage is TRBJ2-1, with D unclear. This CDR3 spans 16 amino acids. V was pared by 6 bases and J by 5 bases, with 20 bases between. Germline values: CDR1 MNHEY, CDR2 SMNVEV (reference sequence). CDR3 sequence reads: CASSLAGPYVNNEQFF. The CDR3 DNA follows: TGTGCCAGCAGCCTGGCCGGGCCCTACGTTAACAATGAGCAGTTCTTC.

The V and J genes are TRBV6-5 and TRBJ1-1; D is unresolved. V shed 6 bases and J shed 2 bases, with 10 bases lying between them. The CDR3 covers 13 residues. Germline assignment: CDR1 MNHEY and CDR2 SVGAGI. The CDR3: CASSAEPNTEAFF. The CDR3 DNA is TGTGCCAGCAGCGCTGAACCTAACACTGAAGCTTTCTTT.